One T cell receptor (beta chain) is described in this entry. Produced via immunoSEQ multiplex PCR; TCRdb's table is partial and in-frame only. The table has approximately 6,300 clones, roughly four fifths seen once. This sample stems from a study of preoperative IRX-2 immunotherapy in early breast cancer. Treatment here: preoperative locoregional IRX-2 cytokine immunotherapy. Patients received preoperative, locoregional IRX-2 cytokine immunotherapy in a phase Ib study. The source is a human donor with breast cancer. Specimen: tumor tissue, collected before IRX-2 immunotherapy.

The CDR3 loop is CASSYQGGVEKLFF. In nucleotides, the CDR3 is TGTGCCAGCAGTTACCAGGGAGGGGTGGAAAAACTGTTTTTT. The V and J genes are TRBV6-8 and TRBJ1-4, with a weak D call TRBD1 (5 bases). In germline, CDR1 is MNHGY, CDR2 SAAAGT. This CDR3 is 14 amino acids long. V lost 2 bases and J 8 bases, leaving 12 bases between the germline ends.